This T cell receptor (beta chain) was profiled in a study of cytomegalovirus exposure and HLA in healthy donors. Whole-study context: A previous analysis identified more than 100 million unique TCR beta sequences derived from some 170 million T cells.

V gave up 5 bases and J gave up 5 bases; unmatched junction bases: 7. The CDR3 is 15 amino acids. Germline CDR1 is MRHNA and CDR2 is SNTAGT. The PCR was carried out with 60 Vbeta primers and 13 Jbeta primers. The repertoire was sequenced with immunoSEQ multiplex PCR; TCRdb's copy has only in-frame clones and lacks some. The repertoire holds 150,000 to 200,000 clones, with about 76% as singletons. This TCR was sampled from a woman aged 45-60 years in good health and CMV-seronegative. The V and J genes are TRBV6-4 and TRBJ2-2; 8 nucleotides match TRBD2. The sequenced sample was PBMCs. The CDR3 sequence: CASSKIAGRTGELFF. In DNA form, the CDR3 reads TGTGCCAGCAGTAAAATAGCGGGAAGAACCGGGGAGCTGTTTTTT.